The rows below give T cell receptor beta chains drawn from one sample of a study of long-term antiretroviral therapy in people with HIV. The table came from immunoSEQ multiplex PCR; TCRdb's copy has only in-frame clones and leaves some out. In the table there are 25,000 to 35,000 clones, approximately 88% of which are singletons. The sample in question was unsorted PBMCs, obtained almost 2.9 years after starting antiretroviral therapy. The receptors were sampled from a man aged 30 to 45 with HIV. CDR3s include the opening cysteine and the closing phenylalanine or tryptophan. A D gene is named only where the DNA matches it firmly. Not every row has a clone size; where given, it reads once, few, many or a size class.

j_call: TRBJ2-1
clone_size: NA
d_call: NA
v_call: TRBV7-2
cdr3_nt: TGTGCCAGCAGCCAGAGCTTATGGGTGGGGGAGGATCCCTACAATGAGCAGTTCTTC
cdr3_aa: CASSQSLWVGEDPYNEQFF

j_call: TRBJ1-5
clone_size: NA
d_call: NA
v_call: TRBV4-1
cdr3_nt: TGCGCCAGCAGCCAAGAACTCGGGGAGCCCCAGCATTTT
cdr3_aa: CASSQELGEPQHF

j_call: TRBJ2-1
clone_size: NA
d_call: NA
v_call: TRBV6-5
cdr3_nt: TGTGCCAGCAGTCCTACACCGGGACTCCTCAATGAGCAGTTCTTC
cdr3_aa: CASSPTPGLLNEQFF

j_call: TRBJ1-6
clone_size: NA
d_call: NA
v_call: TRBV9
cdr3_nt: TGTGCCAGCGGTAGGACGGGGGAGTCACCCCTCCACTTT
cdr3_aa: CASGRTGESPLHF

j_call: TRBJ2-7
clone_size: NA
d_call: NA
v_call: TRBV11-2
cdr3_nt: TGTGCCAGCAGCTTAGATCTCCCGGGCGGCTACGAGCAGTACTTC
cdr3_aa: CASSLDLPGGYEQYF

j_call: TRBJ2-7
clone_size: NA
d_call: NA
v_call: TRBV9
cdr3_nt: TGTGCCAGCAGCGTAGTGGGGGACCTCAGTGACGAGCAGTACTTC
cdr3_aa: CASSVVGDLSDEQYF

j_call: TRBJ1-4
clone_size: NA
d_call: NA
v_call: TRBV5-4
cdr3_nt: TGTGCCAGCAGCCACACGGGCAGGGCACCTAATGAAAAACTGTTTTTT
cdr3_aa: CASSHTGRAPNEKLFF

j_call: TRBJ1-1
clone_size: NA
d_call: NA
v_call: TRBV5-4
cdr3_nt: TGTGCCAGCAGTCCAGGGGTTACGAACACTGAAGCTTTCTTT
cdr3_aa: CASSPGVTNTEAFF

j_call: TRBJ2-7
clone_size: few
d_call: NA
v_call: TRBV2
cdr3_nt: TGTGCCAGCAGCGGGACCTCCTACGAGCAGTACTTC
cdr3_aa: CASSGTSYEQYF

j_call: TRBJ1-4
clone_size: NA
d_call: TRBD1
v_call: TRBV5-4
cdr3_nt: TGTGCCAGCAGTAACAGGGGTGAAAAACTGTTTTTT
cdr3_aa: CASSNRGEKLFF

j_call: TRBJ1-6
clone_size: few
d_call: NA
v_call: TRBV9
cdr3_nt: TGTGCCAGCAGCGAAAGACAAGAGTCACCCCTCCACTTT
cdr3_aa: CASSERQESPLHF

j_call: TRBJ1-5
clone_size: NA
d_call: NA
v_call: TRBV9
cdr3_nt: TGTGCCAGCAGCGAGGGGGGGGATCAGCCCCAGCATTTT
cdr3_aa: CASSEGGDQPQHF

j_call: TRBJ2-7
clone_size: NA
d_call: NA
v_call: TRBV7-8
cdr3_nt: TGTGCCAGCAGCTTAACCCCTAACGAGCAGTACTTC
cdr3_aa: CASSLTPNEQYF

j_call: TRBJ2-7
clone_size: few
d_call: NA
v_call: TRBV4-3
cdr3_nt: TGCGCCAGCAGCCAAGGAGGGGGAATCGCCTACGAGCAGTACTTC
cdr3_aa: CASSQGGGIAYEQYF

j_call: TRBJ1-2
clone_size: NA
d_call: NA
v_call: TRBV25-1
cdr3_nt: TGTGCCAGCAGTGATTCAAACTTTGGCTACACCTTC
cdr3_aa: CASSDSNFGYTF

j_call: TRBJ2-7
clone_size: NA
d_call: TRBD1
v_call: TRBV28
cdr3_nt: TGTGCCAGCAGGTCTCCACAGGGGTACGAGCAGTACTTC
cdr3_aa: CASRSPQGYEQYF

j_call: TRBJ2-3
clone_size: NA
d_call: NA
v_call: TRBV11-2
cdr3_nt: TGTGCCAGCAGCGAACACCCGGGTCAACTTACAGCAGATACGCAGTATTTT
cdr3_aa: CASSEHPGQLTADTQYF

j_call: TRBJ1-1
clone_size: NA
d_call: NA
v_call: TRBV5-4
cdr3_nt: TGTGCCAGCACTAATTGGGGGCAGGGGAACACTGAAGCTTTCTTT
cdr3_aa: CASTNWGQGNTEAFF

j_call: TRBJ2-1
clone_size: few
d_call: NA
v_call: TRBV6-5
cdr3_nt: TGTGCCAGCAGCCGAGACCCGGGACTCAACAATGAGCAGTTCTTC
cdr3_aa: CASSRDPGLNNEQFF

j_call: TRBJ2-7
clone_size: few
d_call: NA
v_call: TRBV2
cdr3_nt: TGTGCCAGCAGTGAGGGATCGTACGAGCAGTACTTC
cdr3_aa: CASSEGSYEQYF

j_call: TRBJ1-1
clone_size: NA
d_call: NA
v_call: TRBV28
cdr3_nt: TGTGCCAGCAGTTCCCGACAGACTTGGAAGACTGAAGCTTTCTTT
cdr3_aa: CASSSRQTWKTEAFF

j_call: TRBJ2-1
clone_size: NA
d_call: NA
v_call: TRBV5-1
cdr3_nt: TGCGCCAGCAGCCCAGGGGGGGGCGGGGACTACAATGAGCAGTTCTTC
cdr3_aa: CASSPGGGGDYNEQFF

j_call: TRBJ2-3
clone_size: NA
d_call: TRBD2
v_call: TRBV6-6
cdr3_nt: TGTGCCAGCAGTTACTCCAGCGGGGGGAAACCAGATACGCAGTATTTT
cdr3_aa: CASSYSSGGKPDTQYF

j_call: TRBJ2-7
clone_size: NA
d_call: NA
v_call: TRBV9
cdr3_nt: TGTGCCAGCAGCAATACAGGGAGCTCCTACGAGCAGTACTTC
cdr3_aa: CASSNTGSSYEQYF